The 12 T cell receptor beta chains below were found in one sample sequenced in a study of T cells after yellow fever vaccination. TCRdb re-called the 5' RACE reads with MiXCR, one entry per CDR3 protein. Altogether about 340,000 distinct CDR3 sequences are present, roughly an eighth being singletons, with the ten largest covering 3.2%. The specimen was CD4+ T cells sorted from PBMCs, collected 15 days after the yellow fever booster vaccination. Every receptor here comes from a man aged 18 to 29 who received the YFV17D yellow fever vaccine.

This clonotype showed up just a few times. The genes are TRBV5-1 and TRBJ1-2; D not certain. The CDR3 loop spans 15 amino acids. Germline assignment: CDR1 SGHRS and CDR2 YFSETQ. V lost 4 bases, J lost 0 bases, and 13 bases lay in between. The CDR3 is CASSEGQLANYGYTF. CDR3 in DNA: TGCGCCAGCAGCGAAGGGCAGTTAGCTAACTATGGCTACACCTTC.

This clonotype was seen repeatedly, ten times or more. The rearrangement uses TRBV20-1 and TRBJ2-5; D not resolved. CDR3 length: 11 amino acids. V lost 3 bases and J 3 bases, leaving 5 bases between the germline ends. In germline, CDR1 is DFQATT, CDR2 SNEGSKA (reference sequence). The CDR3 sequence: CSASVEETQYF. The CDR3, as DNA: TGCAGTGCTAGTGTCGAAGAGACCCAGTACTTC.

Many counts were recorded for this clonotype. The chain has TRBV4-1 and TRBJ1-1; a possible D gene is TRBD1 (5 bases). V lost 5 bases and J 0 bases, leaving 10 bases between the germline ends. This CDR3 has 14 residues. Germline loops: CDR1 MGHRA, CDR2 YSYEKL. As DNA, the CDR3 is TGCGCCAGCAGCTACGGGGGGGTGAACACTGAAGCTTTCTTT. Amino acid sequence: CASSYGGVNTEAFF.

This clonotype has a handful of counts. The V call is TRBV12-3 or TRBV12-4, the J call TRBJ1-5; no firm D call. Trimming shortened V by 6 bases and J by 4 bases, and 16 bases separated the two germline ends. This CDR3 has 15 amino acids. The CDR3 loop is CASSSADGWNQPQHF. As DNA, the CDR3 is TGTGCCAGCAGCTCGGCCGACGGATGGAATCAGCCCCAGCATTTT.

This clonotype was counted only a few times. V is TRBV11-2 and J is TRBJ2-3; no firm D call. The CDR3 sequence is 18 residues long. Germline CDR1 and CDR2: SGHAT and FQNNGV. V lost 4 bases to trimming and J lost 2 bases, with 22 bases between them. The CDR3 spells CASSSRATATLHTDTQYF. CDR3 DNA: TGTGCCAGCAGCTCGCGTGCGACCGCTACTCTTCACACAGATACGCAGTATTTT.

Only a few counts were recorded for this clonotype. CDR3 in amino acids: CASSKGRYTDTQYF. CDR3 bases: TGTGCCAGCAGCAAGGGCAGATACACAGATACGCAGTATTTT. The rearrangement uses TRBV6-1 and TRBJ2-3; D is unclear. The V gene lost 6 bases and the J gene lost 2 bases, with 12 bases spanning the gap. The CDR3 covers 14 residues. Germline CDR1 and CDR2: MNHNS and SASEGT.

This clonotype was detected only a few times. V usage is TRBV6-5 and J usage is TRBJ2-3; D might be TRBD2 (6 bases). Trimming left V 6 bases short and J 0 bases short, with 19 bases between. CDR1 is MNHEY, CDR2 SVGAGI, per germline. The CDR3 is 17 amino acids. The CDR3 region is CASRALISGISTDTQYF. As DNA, the CDR3 is TGTGCCAGCAGGGCCTTGATTAGCGGAATAAGCACAGATACGCAGTATTTT.

V gene TRBV9 combines with J gene TRBJ1-6, with D perhaps matching TRBD1 (5 bases). Looked up from germline, CDR1 is SGDLS and CDR2 is YYNGEE. The CDR3 runs 16 residues. V lost 4 bases and J lost 4, with 15 bases in between. The CDR3 protein is CASSRDGALYNSPLHF. The CDR3 DNA sequence: TGTGCCAGCAGCCGGGACGGTGCGTTGTATAATTCACCCCTCCACTTT.

In its sample, this clonotype was seen a few times. J is TRBJ2-7 and V is TRBV12-3 or TRBV12-4; 11 nucleotides line up with TRBD1. The CDR3 is 15 amino acids. V shed 5 bases, J shed 2 bases, and the junction held 5 bases outside the gene matches. CDR3: CASSRSGQGAYEQYF. The DNA for the CDR3 is TGTGCCAGCAGTCGCTCGGGACAGGGGGCCTACGAGCAGTACTTC.

V gene TRBV11-2 combines with J gene TRBJ1-5; D is unresolved. The CDR3 contains 16 residues. From germline, CDR1 is SGHAT and CDR2 FQNNGV. Deletions cut 5 bases from V and 0 bases from J, with 14 bases between. The CDR3 DNA reads as TGTGCCAGCAGCGCCAGCCCGGGTTATAGCAATCAGCCCCAGCATTTT. Protein: CASSASPGYSNQPQHF.

This chain connects TRBV12-3 or TRBV12-4 to TRBJ1-4; 8 bases line up with TRBD1. CDR3 size: 14 residues. V was pared by 8 bases and J by 8 bases, with 10 bases of the junction left unmatched. CDR3 protein: CASVNGQGREKLFF. The CDR3 coding sequence is TGTGCCAGCGTGAACGGACAGGGACGAGAAAAACTGTTTTTT.

The rearrangement uses TRBV7-2 and TRBJ2-5, with 7 bases matching TRBD1. Germline-derived CDR1 and CDR2 are SGHTA and FQGNSA. This CDR3 is 14 amino acids long. J lost 3 bases, V lost 4 bases, and 5 bases had no gene match. DNA for the CDR3: TGTGCCAGCAGCTCAAACAGGGGCAAAGAGACCCAGTACTTC. It translates to CASSSNRGKETQYF.